This TCR beta chain was captured by sequencing in a study of CD4 T cells in relation to SARS-CoV-2 and coronaviruses. On the study more broadly: After approximately 10 days of antigen culture, PBMC TCR beta CDR3s were sequenced. The restricting HLA molecule for shared crossreactive spike epitopes was mapped.

TCRdb's copy holds only in-frame clones and misses some; the assay was immunoSEQ multiplex PCR. This table holds some 21,000 clones, about 80% found once. On this clone itself: The antigen remains undetermined.

CD4+ T cells from unexposed donors were obtained before the COVID-19 pandemic (2011-2018). After ten to eleven days of culture, CD4+ T cells were isolated. Unexposed-donor CD4+ T cells were probed with SARS-CoV-2 S/N and four cold-coronavirus spikes, cells permitting. This receptor was obtained from a human donor in good health. Sequencing was performed on CD4+ T cells from PBMCs, cultured in vitro.

This CDR3 reads CAISESRRGRGTEAFF. CDR3 DNA sequence: TGTGCCATCAGTGAGTCGCGGAGGGGGCGAGGCACTGAAGCTTTCTTT. This sequence joins TRBV10-3 and TRBJ1-1; TRBD1 matches 7 bases. The germline V gene encodes CDR1 ENHRY and CDR2 SYGVKD. The CDR3 is 16 residues long. J was trimmed by 4 bases and V by 0 bases; bases with no gene match: 8.